Shown below are 27 T cell receptor beta chains from a single sample sequenced in a study of T-cell memory formation after mild COVID-19. TCRdb redid the calling of the 5' RACE reads with MiXCR, one entry per CDR3 protein. The sample carries around 250,000 distinct CDR3 sequences, approximately 10% recorded once. The specimen sequenced was PBMCs or a T cell subset sorted from them (not recorded which). These receptors all come from a man between 18 and 35 years old who had mild COVID-19 (a few samples of this study predate the infection). Cell type and time point are not known.

This clonotype was seen a handful of times. This chain joins TRBV29-1 and TRBJ2-2; no clear D. The germline V gene encodes CDR1 SQVTM and CDR2 ANQGSEA. This CDR3 contains 14 residues. V was pared by 1 base and J by 2 bases, with 8 bases between. Here the CDR3 DNA reads TGCAGCGTTGAAGCACAGTACAACACCGGGGAGCTGTTTTTT. Amino acid sequence: CSVEAQYNTGELFF.

The sample holds a few counts of this clonotype. V gene TRBV20-1 combines with J gene TRBJ2-3, with D unclear. CDR1 is DFQATT, CDR2 SNEGSKA, per germline (reference sequence). The CDR3 runs to 9 residues. The CDR3 DNA reads as TGCCGTCCCGAGAATACGCAGTATTTT. The encoded protein is CRPENTQYF.

This clonotype has only a few counts. V and J are TRBV6-5 and TRBJ2-1; TRBD2 agrees at 12 bases. The ends lost 5 bases at V and 8 bases at J; junction bases unmatched: 7. The CDR3 covers 15 residues. Germline V lookup: CDR1 MNHEY, CDR2 SVGAGI. Written as DNA, the CDR3 is TGTGCCAGCAGTACCAGACTAGCGGGGGTCCATGAGCAGTTCTTC. It specifies CASSTRLAGVHEQFF.

This clonotype came up many times. The chain recombines TRBV2 with TRBJ2-3; D not resolved. The CDR3 extends over 14 amino acids. Germline CDR1 reads SNHLY; CDR2 reads FYNNEI. Between the trimmed V and J ends, which lost 4 bases and 0 bases, there was a span of 8 bases. CDR3 amino acids: CASSGGFSTDTQYF. The DNA for the CDR3 is TGTGCCAGCAGTGGTGGATTTAGCACAGATACGCAGTATTTT.

The chain recombines TRBV27 with TRBJ1-2, with 7 bases fitting TRBD1. The CDR3 is made up of 19 amino acids. Looked up from germline, CDR1 is MNHEY and CDR2 is SMNVEV (reference sequence). J lost 0 bases, V lost 5 bases, and 18 bases had no gene match. The CDR3 nucleotides read TGTGCCAGCAGTACCACCCCCGGGACAGTTTCCCTAGCTAACTATGGCTACACCTTC. Translation: CASSTTPGTVSLANYGYTF.

As for this clonotype: A much more abundant neighbour one base away suggests this may be a read error. V usage is TRBV4-2 and J usage is TRBJ2-1; D is unresolved. This CDR3 has 15 residues. Germline loops: CDR1 LGHNA, CDR2 YNFKEQ. With 1 base removed from V and 5 bases from J, the gap between germline ends came to 12 bases. Here the CDR3 reads CASSQGAGGHNEQFF. The CDR3 DNA reads TGTGCCAGCAGCCAAGGGGCTGGCGGCCACAATGAGCAGTTCTTC.

This clonotype occurred many times. The chain uses TRBV7-2 and TRBJ2-7, with a weak D call TRBD1 (6 bases). Germline loops: CDR1 SGHTA, CDR2 FQGNSA. Trimming removed 2 bases at V and 6 bases at J, with 11 bases between. The CDR3 has 13 residues. CDR3 sequence reads: CASSLIGGGEQYV. The DNA of the CDR3 is TGTGCCAGCAGCTTAATAGGGGGTGGCGAGCAGTACGTC.

The CDR3 loop is CASRTGVDEQFF. The CDR3 bases are TGCGCCAGCAGGACGGGTGTGGATGAGCAGTTCTTC. The chain has TRBV5-1 and TRBJ2-1; D gene uncertain. The CDR3 totals 12 residues. Trimming shortened V by 5 bases and J by 8 bases, and 11 bases separated the two germline ends. In germline, CDR1 is SGHRS, CDR2 YFSETQ.

This clonotype has a handful of counts. This sequence joins TRBV9 and TRBJ2-1; TRBD2 matches 12 bases. CDR1 is SGDLS, CDR2 YYNGEE, per germline. V was pared by 4 bases and J by 5 bases, with 4 bases of the junction left unmatched. The CDR3 has 15 residues. CDR3 DNA: TGTGCCAGCAGCCCCTGGACTAGCGGGGACAATGAGCAGTTCTTC. It is translated as CASSPWTSGDNEQFF.

The J gene is TRBJ2-7, the V gene TRBV28, with D unresolved. CDR3 length equals 14 residues. V was pared by 5 bases and J by 0 bases, with 11 bases between. CDR1 is MDHEN and CDR2 is SYDVKM in the germline V gene. The DNA for the CDR3 is TGTGCCAGCAGTCTTCAGGCGAGCTCCTACGAGCAGTACGTC. Encoded protein: CASSLQASSYEQYV.

This clonotype was counted between two and nine times. This chain uses TRBV28 with TRBJ2-7, with 9 bases fitting TRBD2. CDR3 size: 14 residues. The trim removed 6 bases at V and 3 bases at J, leaving 6 bases unmatched. Germline values: CDR1 MDHEN, CDR2 SYDVKM. The CDR3 nucleotides are TGTGCCAGCAGCCGGGGGACTAGCTACTACGAGCAGTACGTC. This encodes CASSRGTSYYEQYV.

The genes are TRBV27 and TRBJ2-3; no definite D call. The CDR3 contains 13 residues. From germline, CDR1 is MNHEY and CDR2 SMNVEV (reference sequence). The V end was cut by 3 bases, the J end by 2 bases, with 6 bases between. The CDR3 region is CASSFGPTDTQYF. CDR3 nucleotide sequence: TGTGCCAGCAGTTTCGGCCCCACAGATACGCAGTATTTT.

The table lists this clonotype with many counts. The V call is TRBV7-3, the J call TRBJ2-7; TRBD2 matches at 7 bases. With V trimmed by 2 bases and J by 3 bases, 4 bases remained unmatched. Germline CDR1 reads SGHTA; CDR2 reads FQGTGA. The CDR3 runs 14 residues. The CDR3 is CASSLGASGYEQYV. The CDR3 nucleotides are TGTGCCAGCAGCTTAGGTGCTAGCGGCTACGAGCAGTACGTC.

This clonotype has at least ten counts. The chain uses TRBV4-2 and TRBJ2-1; D unresolved. Germline V gene data show CDR1 as LGHNA and CDR2 as YNFKEQ. V lost 2 bases and J 2 bases, leaving 10 bases between the germline ends. This CDR3 contains 15 residues. The CDR3 protein is CASSQRSRAYNEQFF. The CDR3 nucleotides read TGTGCCAGCAGCCAAAGATCGCGTGCCTACAATGAGCAGTTCTTC.

The table lists this clonotype with a few counts. The chain couples TRBV6-5 to TRBJ1-1; D gene unclear. The CDR3 loop spans 15 amino acids. V shed 2 bases and J shed 0 bases, with 10 bases lying between them. Looked up from germline, CDR1 is MNHEY and CDR2 is SVGAGI. This chain's CDR3 is CASSYDPGLNTEAFF. The CDR3 DNA follows: TGTGCCAGCAGTTACGACCCAGGACTGAACACTGAAGCTTTCTTT.

This clonotype came up a few times. The rearrangement links TRBV12-3 or TRBV12-4 to TRBJ2-1; a weak D match, TRBD2 (7 bases). Between the trimmed V and J ends, which lost 7 bases and 1 base, there was a span of 20 bases. The CDR3 spans 17 residues. In DNA form, the CDR3 reads TGTGCCAGCATCAAAAGGGCGGGGGCCTTTTCCTACAATGAGCAGTTCTTC. Protein sequence: CASIKRAGAFSYNEQFF.

This clonotype was found many times. The gene calls are TRBV6-6 and TRBJ1-5; D unresolved. The CDR3 is 12 residues long. Germline V gene data show CDR1 as MNHNY and CDR2 as SVGAGI (reference sequence). The ends were cut back, 6 bases at V and 5 bases at J, with 8 bases in the middle. Here the CDR3 reads CASSRIDQPQHF. CDR3 coding DNA: TGTGCCAGCAGCAGAATAGATCAGCCCCAGCATTTT.

This clonotype is termed medium-sized. J is TRBJ2-3 and V is TRBV5-6; the D gene is possibly TRBD2 (5 bases). The CDR3 extends over 16 amino acids. Germline V lookup: CDR1 SGHDT, CDR2 YYEEEE. Trimming took 1 base from V and 5 from J, leaving 17 bases between them. In DNA form, the CDR3 reads TGTGCCAGCAGCTTGACGGACGGGAACCGAGTAGATACGCAGTATTTT. Translating it yields CASSLTDGNRVDTQYF. The complete variable domain, with remaining parts taken from reference TRBV5-6 and TRBJ2-3, reads DAGVTQSPTHLIKTRGQQVTLRCSPKSGHDTVSWYQQALGQGPQFIFQYYEEEERQRGNFPDRFSGHQFPNYSSELNVNALLLGDSALYLCASSLTDGNRVDTQYFGPGTRLTVL.

This clonotype occurred many times. The chain combines TRBV12-3 or TRBV12-4 with TRBJ2-7, with D tentatively TRBD1 (6 bases). Trimming removed 5 bases from V and 3 bases from J, with 17 bases in between. The CDR3 contains 15 residues. The CDR3 protein is CASSSRDTPGYEQYF. CDR3 DNA: TGTGCCAGCAGTAGCCGGGACACGCCCGGCTACGAGCAGTACTTC.

This clonotype was seen a handful of times. The rearrangement uses TRBV12-3 or TRBV12-4 and TRBJ1-5; D not resolved. Between the trimmed V and J ends, which lost 1 base and 5 bases, there was a span of 6 bases. The CDR3 sequence is 13 residues long. In nucleotides, the CDR3 is TGTGCCAGCAGTTTAGGGCCCTATCAGCCCCAGCATTTT. This codes for CASSLGPYQPQHF.

V and J are TRBV20-1 and TRBJ2-7, with TRBD2 matching over 10 bases. The germline V gene has CDR1 DFQATT and CDR2 SNEGSKA (reference sequence). V lost 0 bases and J lost 4; bases outside the gene matches: 6. There are 15 residues in the CDR3. This CDR3 reads CSAREQAGGPYEQYF. CDR3 DNA sequence: TGCAGTGCTAGAGAACAAGCGGGGGGGCCTTACGAGCAGTACTTC.

The gene calls are TRBV6-5 and TRBJ1-1; TRBD1 might be the D (6 bases). Between the trimmed V and J ends, which lost 5 bases and 4 bases, there was a span of 14 bases. Per the germline V gene, CDR1 is MNHEY and CDR2 is SVGAGI. The CDR3 runs to 14 residues. CDR3 DNA: TGTGCCAGCAGTACACAGGGTGGTGGCACTGAAGCTTTCTTT. It yields the protein CASSTQGGGTEAFF.

This clonotype was counted between two and nine times. This rearrangement joins TRBV5-1 to TRBJ1-1; tentative D call: TRBD1 (6 bases). This CDR3 has 14 amino acids. The V gene's germline CDR1 is SGHRS and CDR2 YFSETQ. Trimming took off 4 bases at V and 5 bases at J, with 15 bases between the two ends. The CDR3 bases are TGCGCCAGCAGCGGGTTGGGGGCTAGGACTGAAGCTTTCTTT. Protein: CASSGLGARTEAFF. Full variable domain (outside the CDR3, taken from reference TRBV5-1 and TRBJ1-1): KAGVTQTPRYLIKTRGQQVTLSCSPISGHRSVSWYQQTPGQGLQFLFEYFSETQRNKGNFPGRFSGRQFSNSRSEMNVSTLELGDSALYLCASSGLGARTEAFFGQGTRLTVV.

This clonotype was seen more than once but under ten times. The chain links TRBV12-3 or TRBV12-4 to TRBJ2-3; 8 positions agree with TRBD2. The CDR3 extends over 14 amino acids. Unmatched junction bases numbered 6, after V lost 5 bases and J lost 5 bases. This chain's CDR3 is CASSPPAGGDTQYF. In nucleotides, the CDR3 is TGTGCCAGCAGTCCCCCCGCGGGGGGAGATACGCAGTATTTT.

The sample holds many counts of this clonotype. The V and J genes are TRBV7-2 and TRBJ2-5; tentative D call: TRBD2 (5 bases). With 5 bases removed from V and 6 bases from J, the gap between germline ends came to 7 bases. Germline-derived CDR1 and CDR2 are SGHTA and FQGNSA. The CDR3 contains 11 residues. The CDR3 region has the DNA TGTGCCAGCAGCCAGCGGCAGACCCAGTACTTC. Translation gives CASSQRQTQYF.

The table lists this clonotype with a few counts. V gene TRBV7-2 combines with J gene TRBJ1-1; D unclear. Trimming took off 1 base at V and 1 base at J, with 10 bases between the two ends. Germline V gene data show CDR1 as SGHTA and CDR2 as FQGNSA. CDR3 size: 15 residues. In DNA form, the CDR3 reads TGTGCCAGCAGCTTAGTGTGGCTCGGGAACACTGAAGCTTTCTTT. This codes for CASSLVWLGNTEAFF. The whole variable domain, filled in from reference TRBV7-2 and TRBJ1-1, reads GAGVSQSPSNKVTEKGKDVELRCDPISGHTALYWYRQSLGQGLEFLIYFQGNSAPDKSGLPSDRFSAERTGGSVSTLTIQRTQQEDSAVYLCASSLVWLGNTEAFFGQGTRLTVV.

This clonotype came up a few times. The rearrangement uses TRBV11-2 and TRBJ2-3; D not resolved. Germline lookup yields CDR1 SGHAT and CDR2 FQNNGV. V lost 5 bases and J lost 2, with 2 bases in between. This CDR3 is 11 amino acids long. CDR3 DNA: TGTGCCAGCAGCGACACAGATACGCAGTATTTT. Its translation: CASSDTDTQYF.